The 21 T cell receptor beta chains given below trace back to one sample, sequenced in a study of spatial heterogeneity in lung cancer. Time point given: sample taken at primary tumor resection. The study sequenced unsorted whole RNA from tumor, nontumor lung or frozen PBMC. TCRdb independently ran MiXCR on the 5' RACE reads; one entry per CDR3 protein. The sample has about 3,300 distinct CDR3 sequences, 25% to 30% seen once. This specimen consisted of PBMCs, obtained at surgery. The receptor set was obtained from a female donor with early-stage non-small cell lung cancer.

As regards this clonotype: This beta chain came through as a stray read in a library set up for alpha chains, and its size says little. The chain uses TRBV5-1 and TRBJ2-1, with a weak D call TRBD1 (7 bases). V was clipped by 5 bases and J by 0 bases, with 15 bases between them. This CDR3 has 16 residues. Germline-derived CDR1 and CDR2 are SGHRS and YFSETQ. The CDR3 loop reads CASSKTGTYSYNEQFF. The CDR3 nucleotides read TGCGCCAGCAGTAAGACAGGGACTTACTCCTACAATGAGCAGTTCTTC.

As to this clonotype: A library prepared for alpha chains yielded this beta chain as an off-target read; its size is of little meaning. The CDR3 DNA reads TGTGCCATTCTGAGGGACTCTGGAAACACCATATATTTT. This gives the protein CAILRDSGNTIYF. The rearrangement links TRBV7-9 to TRBJ1-3; D unclear. V gave up 10 bases and J gave up 0 bases, with 10 bases separating them. The CDR3 runs 13 residues. Germline CDR1 is SEHNR and CDR2 is FQNEAQ (reference sequence).

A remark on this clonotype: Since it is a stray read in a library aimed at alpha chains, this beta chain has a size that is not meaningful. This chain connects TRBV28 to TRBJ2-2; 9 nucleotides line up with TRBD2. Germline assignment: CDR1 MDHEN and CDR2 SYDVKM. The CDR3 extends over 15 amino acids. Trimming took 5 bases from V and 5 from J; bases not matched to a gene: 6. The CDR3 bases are TGTGCCAGCAGTGTTGGCGGGAGGGGAACCGGGGAGCTGTTTTTT. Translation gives CASSVGGRGTGELFF.

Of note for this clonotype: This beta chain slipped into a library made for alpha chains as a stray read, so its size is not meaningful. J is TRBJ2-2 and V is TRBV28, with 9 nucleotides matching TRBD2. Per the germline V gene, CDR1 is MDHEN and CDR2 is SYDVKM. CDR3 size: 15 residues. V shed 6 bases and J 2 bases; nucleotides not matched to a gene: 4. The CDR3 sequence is CASRRLAANTGELFF. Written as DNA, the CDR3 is TGTGCCAGCAGGAGACTAGCGGCAAACACCGGGGAGCTGTTTTTT.

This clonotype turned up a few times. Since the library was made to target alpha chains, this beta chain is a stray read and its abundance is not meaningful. CDR3 residues: CASSPYRGLDNEQFF. CDR3 DNA: TGTGCCAGCAGTCCATACAGGGGCCTTGACAATGAGCAGTTCTTC. This chain uses TRBV6-2 or TRBV6-3 with TRBJ2-1, with 7 positions matching TRBD1. CDR1 MNHEY and CDR2 SVGEGT come from the germline V gene. The CDR3 sequence is 15 residues long. Trimming at V came to 5 bases and at J to 5 bases, leaving 9 bases not matched to a gene.

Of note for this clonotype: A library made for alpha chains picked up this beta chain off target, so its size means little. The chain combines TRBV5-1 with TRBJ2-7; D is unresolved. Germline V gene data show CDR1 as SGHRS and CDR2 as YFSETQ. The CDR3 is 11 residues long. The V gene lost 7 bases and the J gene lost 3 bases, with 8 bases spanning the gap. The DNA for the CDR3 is TGCGCCAGCTCGGACGGCTACGAGCAGTACTTC. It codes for CASSDGYEQYF.

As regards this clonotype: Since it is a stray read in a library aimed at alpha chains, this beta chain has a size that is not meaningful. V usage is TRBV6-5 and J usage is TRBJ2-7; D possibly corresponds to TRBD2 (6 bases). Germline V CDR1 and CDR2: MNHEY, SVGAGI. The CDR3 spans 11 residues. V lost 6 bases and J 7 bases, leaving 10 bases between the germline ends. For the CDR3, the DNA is TGTGCCAGCAGCCAAGGAGGGGAGCAGTACTTC. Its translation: CASSQGGEQYF.

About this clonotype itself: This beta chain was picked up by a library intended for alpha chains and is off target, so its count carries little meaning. The CDR3 coding sequence is TGTGCCAGCAGCAGCTTGAAGGGGGGGACTAAATCCTACAATGAGCAGTTCTTC. Protein sequence: CASSSLKGGTKSYNEQFF. The chain carries TRBV7-9 and TRBJ2-1, with D possibly being TRBD2 (7 bases). CDR3 size: 18 residues. V dropped 5 bases and J dropped 1 base, with 21 bases sitting between them. The germline gives CDR1 SEHNR, CDR2 FQNEAQ (reference sequence).

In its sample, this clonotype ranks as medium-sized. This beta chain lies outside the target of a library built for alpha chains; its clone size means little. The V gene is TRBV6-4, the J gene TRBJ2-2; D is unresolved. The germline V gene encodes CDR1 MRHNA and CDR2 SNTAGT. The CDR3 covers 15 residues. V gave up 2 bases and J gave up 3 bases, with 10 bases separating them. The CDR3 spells CASSDGSTDTGELFF. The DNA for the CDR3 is TGTGCCAGCAGTGACGGCTCCACGGACACCGGGGAGCTGTTTTTT.

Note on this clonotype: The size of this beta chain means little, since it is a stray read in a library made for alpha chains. CDR3 protein: CSVEGRPRDNEQFF. CDR3 coding DNA: TGCAGCGTTGAAGGGAGGCCGAGGGACAATGAGCAGTTCTTC. The genes are TRBV29-1 and TRBJ2-1; tentatively, D is TRBD2 (5 bases). This CDR3 contains 14 residues. Germline V gives CDR1 SQVTM, CDR2 ANQGSEA. Trimming removed 1 base at V and 5 bases at J, with 12 bases between.

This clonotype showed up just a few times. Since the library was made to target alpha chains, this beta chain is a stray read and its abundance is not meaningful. The CDR3 nucleotides read TGTGCCATCAGTGTCCGTGGCAATGAGCAGTTCTTC. Amino acids: CAISVRGNEQFF. The genes are TRBV10-3 and TRBJ2-1; D is ambiguous. The CDR3 extends over 12 amino acids. Per germline, CDR1 ENHRY and CDR2 SYGVKD. V lost 4 bases and J lost 6, with 7 bases in between.

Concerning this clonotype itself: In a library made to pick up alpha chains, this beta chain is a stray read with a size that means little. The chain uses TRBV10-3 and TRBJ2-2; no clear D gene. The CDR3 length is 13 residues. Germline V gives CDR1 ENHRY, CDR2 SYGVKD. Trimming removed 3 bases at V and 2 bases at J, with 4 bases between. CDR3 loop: CAISDGNTGELFF. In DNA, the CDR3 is TGTGCCATCAGTGACGGAAACACCGGGGAGCTGTTTTTT.

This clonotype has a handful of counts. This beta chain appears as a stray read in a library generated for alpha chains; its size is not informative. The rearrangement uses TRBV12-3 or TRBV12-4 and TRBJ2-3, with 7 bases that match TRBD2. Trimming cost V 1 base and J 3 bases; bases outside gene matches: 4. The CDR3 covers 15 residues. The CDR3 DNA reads TGTGCCAGCAGTTTAGGGGGGACTAAAACAGATACGCAGTATTTT. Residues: CASSLGGTKTDTQYF.

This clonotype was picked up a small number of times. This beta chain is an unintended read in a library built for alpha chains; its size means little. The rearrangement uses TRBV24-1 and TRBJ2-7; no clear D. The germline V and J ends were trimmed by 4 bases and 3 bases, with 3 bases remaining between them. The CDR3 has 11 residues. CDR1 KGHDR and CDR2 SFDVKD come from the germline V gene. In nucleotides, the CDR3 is TGTGCCACCAGTGACTTCTACGAGCAGTACTTC. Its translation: CATSDFYEQYF.

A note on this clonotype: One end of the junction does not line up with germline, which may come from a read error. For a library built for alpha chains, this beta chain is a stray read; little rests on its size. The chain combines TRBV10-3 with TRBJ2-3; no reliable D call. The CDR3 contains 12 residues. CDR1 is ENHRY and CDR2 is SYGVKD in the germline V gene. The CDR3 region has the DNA TGTGCCACCAGTCCCCCCTCATCTACGCAGTATTTT. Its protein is CATSPPSSTQYF.

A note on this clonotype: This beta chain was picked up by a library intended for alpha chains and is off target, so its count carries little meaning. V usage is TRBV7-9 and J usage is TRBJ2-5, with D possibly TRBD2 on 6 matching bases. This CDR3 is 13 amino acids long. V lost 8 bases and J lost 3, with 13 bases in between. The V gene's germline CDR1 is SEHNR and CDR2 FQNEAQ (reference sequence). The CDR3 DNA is TGTGCCAGCCTCCCCTCGGGGGAAGAGACCCAGTACTTC. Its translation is CASLPSGEETQYF.

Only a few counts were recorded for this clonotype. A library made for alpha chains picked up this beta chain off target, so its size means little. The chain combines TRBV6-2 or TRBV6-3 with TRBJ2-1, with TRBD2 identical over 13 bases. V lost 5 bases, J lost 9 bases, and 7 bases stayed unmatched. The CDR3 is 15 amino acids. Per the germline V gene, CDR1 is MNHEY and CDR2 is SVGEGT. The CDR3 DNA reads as TGTGCCAGCAGTACAACTAGCGGGAGGGCCGTTGAGCAGTTCTTC. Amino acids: CASSTTSGRAVEQFF.

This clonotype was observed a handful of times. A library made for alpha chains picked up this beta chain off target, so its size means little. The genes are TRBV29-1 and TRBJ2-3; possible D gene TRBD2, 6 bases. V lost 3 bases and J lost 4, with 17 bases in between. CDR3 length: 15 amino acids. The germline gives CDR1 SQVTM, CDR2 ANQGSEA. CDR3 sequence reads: CSVDTGRGRADTQYF. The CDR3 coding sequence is TGCAGCGTTGATACCGGGAGAGGGCGGGCAGATACGCAGTATTTT.

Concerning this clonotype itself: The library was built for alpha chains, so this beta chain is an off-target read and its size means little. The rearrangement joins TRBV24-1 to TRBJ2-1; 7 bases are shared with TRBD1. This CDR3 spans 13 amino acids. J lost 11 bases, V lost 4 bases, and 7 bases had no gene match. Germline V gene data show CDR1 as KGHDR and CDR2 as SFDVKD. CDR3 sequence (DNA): TGTGCCACCAGTGACTCCGGGACAGTAAAGCAGTTCTTC. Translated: CATSDSGTVKQFF.

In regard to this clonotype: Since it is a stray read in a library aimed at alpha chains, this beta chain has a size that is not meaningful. This CDR3 is CASSLDSKNIQYF. The CDR3 DNA reads TGCGCCAGCAGCTTGGACAGCAAAAACATTCAGTACTTC. The V and J genes are TRBV5-1 and TRBJ2-4, with D hard to call. The germline gives CDR1 SGHRS, CDR2 YFSETQ. Trimming took 0 bases from V and 3 from J, leaving 4 bases between them. The CDR3 has 13 residues.

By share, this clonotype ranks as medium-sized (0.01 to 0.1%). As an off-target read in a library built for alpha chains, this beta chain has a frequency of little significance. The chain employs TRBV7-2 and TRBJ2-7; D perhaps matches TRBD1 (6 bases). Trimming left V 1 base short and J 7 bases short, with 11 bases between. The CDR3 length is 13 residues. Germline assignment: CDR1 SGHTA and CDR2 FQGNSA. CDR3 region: CASSLGPTGEQYV. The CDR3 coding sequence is TGTGCCAGCAGCTTAGGGCCCACAGGGGAGCAGTACGTC.